Below are 7 T cell receptor beta chains sequenced from a single sample in a study of control samples from healthy donors and cancer patients. Sequencing was performed with immunoSEQ multiplex PCR; in TCRdb, only in-frame clones are kept and a portion is missing. The sample contains approximately 98,000 clones, 82% of which appear only once. Input material: blood. Source of these receptors: a man aged 18 to 35 in good health.

This sequence joins TRBV5-4 and TRBJ1-1; 8 positions agree with TRBD1. The CDR3 covers 16 residues. From germline, CDR1 is SGHNT and CDR2 YYREEE (reference sequence). Trimming at V came to 4 bases and at J to 3 bases, leaving 11 bases not matched to a gene. CDR3 sequence (DNA): TGTGCCAGCAGCATCAGGACAGGGAGGGGGTACACTGAAGCTTTCTTT. Translated, it gives CASSIRTGRGYTEAFF.

In its sample, this clone was seen once. The V gene is TRBV2, the J gene TRBJ1-5; D perhaps matches TRBD1 (6 bases). The germline CDR1 and CDR2 sequences are SNHLY and FYNNEI. Trimming pared 0 bases from V and 2 bases from J, leaving 11 bases between. This CDR3 is built from 16 residues. CDR3 residues: CASSEALRGGNQPQHF. The CDR3 DNA follows: TGTGCCAGCAGTGAAGCGCTCAGGGGCGGCAATCAGCCCCAGCATTTT.

The chain has TRBV19 and TRBJ1-5; the match to TRBD1 covers 9 bases. Germline CDR1 reads LNHDA; CDR2 reads SQIVND (reference sequence). V was pared by 10 bases and J by 7 bases, with 8 bases of the junction left unmatched. The CDR3 is 13 amino acids. CDR3 DNA sequence: TGTGCCACGCGACAGGGGGTAGGGCAGCCCCAGCATTTT. Amino acids: CATRQGVGQPQHF.

This clone was counted ten times or more. The V gene is TRBV19, the J gene TRBJ1-1; tentative D call: TRBD1 (6 bases). The CDR3 runs to 14 residues. Trimming took off 5 bases at V and 4 bases at J, with 14 bases between the two ends. Germline CDR1 and CDR2: LNHDA and SQIVND (reference sequence). The CDR3 is CASSSTGQGTEAFF. CDR3 nucleotides: TGTGCCAGTAGTTCGACAGGCCAAGGCACTGAAGCTTTCTTT.

The chain recombines TRBV7-2 with TRBJ2-5; D may correspond to TRBD1 or TRBD2 (7 bases each). The CDR3 spans 15 residues. Per germline, CDR1 SGHTA and CDR2 FQGNSA. V lost 2 bases to trimming and J lost 7 bases, with 17 bases between them. The CDR3 region has the DNA TGTGCCAGCAGCTTACGGCGGGGGCAGGGGGGGACCCAGTACTTC. Protein: CASSLRRGQGGTQYF.

This clone was seen a handful of times. The rearrangement joins TRBV6-1 to TRBJ2-4, with D perhaps TRBD1 (5 bases). V was pared by 1 base and J by 7 bases, with 8 bases between. Germline V gene sequence: CDR1 MNHNS, CDR2 SASEGT. The CDR3 length is 13 residues. Written as DNA, the CDR3 is TGTGCCAGCAGTGAAGGCAGGGTGAACATTCAGTACTTC. This codes for CASSEGRVNIQYF.

This clone was found a few times. This chain connects TRBV6-6 to TRBJ1-5; possibly TRBD1 for D (6 bases). V lost 6 bases, J lost 2 bases, and 11 bases lay in between. This CDR3 is built from 14 residues. Germline CDR1 is MNHNY and CDR2 is SVGAGI (reference sequence). CDR3 bases: TGTGCCAGCAGGTCCGGACAGCGCAATCAGCCCCAGCATTTT. It encodes CASRSGQRNQPQHF.